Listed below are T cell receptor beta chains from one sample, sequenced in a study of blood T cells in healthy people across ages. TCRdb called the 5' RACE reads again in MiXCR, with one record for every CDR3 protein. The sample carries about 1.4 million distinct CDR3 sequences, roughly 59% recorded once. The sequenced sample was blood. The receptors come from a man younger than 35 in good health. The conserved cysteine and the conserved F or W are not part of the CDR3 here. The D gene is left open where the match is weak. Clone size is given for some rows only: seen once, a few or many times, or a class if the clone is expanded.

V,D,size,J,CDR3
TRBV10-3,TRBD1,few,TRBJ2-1,AISEPGGTGDNEQF
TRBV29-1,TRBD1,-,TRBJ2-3,SVQAGTGVADTQY
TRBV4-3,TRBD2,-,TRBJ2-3,ASSQTGLADTQY
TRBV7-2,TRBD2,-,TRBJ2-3,ATSWGGGTDTQY
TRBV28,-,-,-,ASSTLPDRAGLVEQY
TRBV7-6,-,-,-,ASSLSVGLYEQY
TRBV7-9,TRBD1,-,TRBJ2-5,ASSLAHRTGGQVQY
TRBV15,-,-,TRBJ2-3,ATSPPVTGSGDTQY
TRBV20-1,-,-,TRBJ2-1,SALAYRDEQF
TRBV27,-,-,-,ASSWPLYHRPLEQY
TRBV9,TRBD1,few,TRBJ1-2,ASSDRRGRGGYT
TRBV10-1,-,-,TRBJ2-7,ASSAGGRRNEQY
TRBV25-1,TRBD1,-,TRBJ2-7,ASSEGQGASEQY
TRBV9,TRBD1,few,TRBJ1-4,ASSAGQGFNEKLF
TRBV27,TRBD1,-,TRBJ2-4,ASRPGTGGIQY
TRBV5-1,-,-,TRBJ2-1,ASSPRQGPFTDEQF
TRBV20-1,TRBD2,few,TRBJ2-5,SASLAVQETQY
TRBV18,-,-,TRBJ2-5,ASSPWAGGREQY
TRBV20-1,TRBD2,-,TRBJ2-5,SARDRRGGNSYNEQY
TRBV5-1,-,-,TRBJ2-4,ASEPTGQKNIQY
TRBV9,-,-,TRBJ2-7,ASSPRQYSYEQY
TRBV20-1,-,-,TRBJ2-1,SAKVQGSNNEQF
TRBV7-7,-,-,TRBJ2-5,ASSVLGSETQY
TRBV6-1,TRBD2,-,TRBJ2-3,ASSKGLAGTSTDTQY
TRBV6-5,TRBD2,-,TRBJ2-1,ASSYGLAGDVEQF
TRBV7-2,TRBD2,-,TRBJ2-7,ASSPHWEGLGSYEQY
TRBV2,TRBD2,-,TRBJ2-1,ATREVSYNEQF
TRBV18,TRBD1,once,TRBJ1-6,ASSGDRGGSPLH
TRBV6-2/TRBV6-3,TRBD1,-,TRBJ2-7,ASSILPGQGTYEQY
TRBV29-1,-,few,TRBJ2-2,SVEMGNTGELF
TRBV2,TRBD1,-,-,ASSKDRGTIEQY
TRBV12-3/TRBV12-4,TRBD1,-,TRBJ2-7,ASSRTGVLSYEQY
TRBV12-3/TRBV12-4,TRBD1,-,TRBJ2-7,ASSSLRDSSYEQY
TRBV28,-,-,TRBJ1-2,ASSYRELAYGYT
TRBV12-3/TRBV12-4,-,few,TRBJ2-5,ASSLGLEQETQY
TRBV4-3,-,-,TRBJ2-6,ASSQDRIQGTGANVLT
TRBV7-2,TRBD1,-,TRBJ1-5,ASSLDGADRANQPQH
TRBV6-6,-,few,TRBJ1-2,ASSYWRTVGDGYT
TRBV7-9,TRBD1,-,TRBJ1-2,ASSLEGRTGNSYT
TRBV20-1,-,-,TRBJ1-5,SALRDTALYSNQPQH
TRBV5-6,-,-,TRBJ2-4,ASSLAGSSSSLAKNIQY
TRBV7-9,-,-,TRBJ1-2,ASSQGQRLYGYT
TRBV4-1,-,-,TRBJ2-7,ASSHASRRDPLY
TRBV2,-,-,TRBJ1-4,ASSDLSIRGKLF
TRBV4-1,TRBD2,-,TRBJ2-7,ASSQGRGGEYNEQY
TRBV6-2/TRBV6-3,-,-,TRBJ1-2,ASLLAGSNYGYT
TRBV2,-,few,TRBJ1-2,ASSESIGGYGYT
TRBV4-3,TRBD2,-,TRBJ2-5,ASSQDGLAGGKETQY
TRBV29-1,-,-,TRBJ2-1,SLQKALQETQF
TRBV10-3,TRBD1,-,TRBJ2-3,AIRGDRGTDTQY
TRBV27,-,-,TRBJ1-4,ASSSAGRVEKLF
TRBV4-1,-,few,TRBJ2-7,ASSPGGISSYEQY
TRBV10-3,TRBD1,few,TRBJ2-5,ATRTGQQETQY
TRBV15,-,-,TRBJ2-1,ATSGLGYEQF
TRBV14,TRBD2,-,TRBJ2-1,ASSQEEVWLAGKYNEQF